The 23 T cell receptor beta chains presented below share a single source sample, sequenced in a study of CD8+ T cells in alopecia areata. TCR sequencing used cDNA made by reverse transcription of extracted RNA. This table comes from immunoSEQ multiplex PCR, and its TCRdb copy is limited to in-frame clones, with some not included. The sample comprises roughly 110,000 clones, 84% of which are singletons, and around a quarter rests with the top ten. Treatment defined: oral pan-JAK inhibitor, 5-10 mg twice daily. The sequencing here drew on CD8+ T cells sorted from blood, taken at week 24, from a patient treated with tofacitinib. The receptors here all came from a human donor with alopecia areata.

The chain links TRBV9 to TRBJ1-6; D ambiguous. CDR3 size: 15 residues. The V gene lost 0 bases and the J gene lost 4 bases, with 8 bases spanning the gap. Germline-derived CDR1 and CDR2 are SGDLS and YYNGEE. Here the CDR3 reads CASSVEGSYNSPLHF. Here the CDR3 DNA reads TGTGCCAGCAGCGTAGAGGGCAGTTATAATTCACCCCTCCACTTT.

V and J are TRBV27 and TRBJ2-7; perhaps D is TRBD1 or TRBD2 (6 bases each). This CDR3 spans 15 amino acids. Per germline, CDR1 MNHEY and CDR2 SMNVEV (reference sequence). Trimming left V 7 bases short and J 4 bases short, with 20 bases between. CDR3 sequence reads: CASKLEGRGGYEQYF. The CDR3, as DNA: TGTGCCAGCAAACTAGAAGGCAGGGGAGGATACGAGCAGTACTTC.

The chain couples TRBV4-1 to TRBJ2-7; D perhaps matches TRBD2 (5 bases). Trimming took 4 bases from V and 2 from J, leaving 12 bases between them. Germline V gene data show CDR1 as MGHRA and CDR2 as YSYEKL. The CDR3 spans 14 residues. The CDR3 sequence is CASSPTDLTYEQYF. DNA for the CDR3: TGCGCCAGCAGCCCCACGGACTTAACCTACGAGCAGTACTTC.

This chain uses TRBV11-2 with TRBJ2-7; either TRBD1 or TRBD2 may fit D (5 bases each). V lost 8 bases to trimming and J lost 2 bases, with 10 bases between them. Germline V CDR1 and CDR2: SGHAT, FQNNGV. This CDR3 region has 12 residues. Here the CDR3 DNA reads TGTGCCAGCGGGACGGTAGCCTACGAGCAGTACTTC. The encoded protein is CASGTVAYEQYF.

This clone appeared once. The chain joins TRBV29-1 to TRBJ2-2, with D perhaps matching TRBD1 (6 bases). The CDR3 consists of 14 residues. V lost 0 bases and J lost 5, with 10 bases in between. Germline values: CDR1 SQVTM, CDR2 ANQGSEA. Here the CDR3 reads CSVEDLDRTGELFF. In DNA, the CDR3 is TGCAGCGTTGAAGATCTGGACAGAACCGGGGAGCTGTTTTTT.

The table lists this clone with a count of one. The V and J genes are TRBV7-8 and TRBJ2-7; the D gene is possibly TRBD2 (6 bases). CDR1 and CDR2 from the germline V gene are SGHVS and FQNEAQ. This CDR3 contains 15 residues. Trimming pared 7 bases from V and 3 bases from J, leaving 19 bases between. This CDR3 reads CASTQSGPGGYEQYF. In DNA form, the CDR3 reads TGTGCCAGCACCCAATCCGGGCCCGGGGGCTACGAGCAGTACTTC.

This clone has a handful of counts. The V call is TRBV7-8, the J call TRBJ2-5; unclear D gene. Germline CDR1 and CDR2: SGHVS and FQNEAQ. Trimming pared 9 bases from V and 2 bases from J, leaving 22 bases between. This CDR3 spans 16 amino acids. The CDR3: CASGSNAHGQQETQYF. CDR3 in DNA: TGTGCCAGTGGATCTAACGCTCACGGGCAACAAGAGACCCAGTACTTC.

The CDR3: CATSRIGTANTGELFF. The CDR3, as DNA: TGTGCCACCAGCAGAATAGGGACAGCGAACACCGGGGAGCTGTTTTTT. The chain uses TRBV15 and TRBJ2-2, with 7 positions matching TRBD1. The CDR3 spans 16 residues. V shed 2 bases, J shed 0 bases, and the junction held 3 bases outside the gene matches. Germline V gene data show CDR1 as LNHNV and CDR2 as YYDKDF (reference sequence). Supplemented by reference TRBV15 and TRBJ2-2, the full variable domain reads DAMVIQNPRYQVTQFGKPVTLSCSQTLNHNVMYWYQQKSSQAPKLLFHYYDKDFNNEADTPDNFQSRRPNTSFCFLDIRSPGLGDTAMYLCATSRIGTANTGELFFGEGSRLTVL.

Remarks on this clone: One junction end does not reproduce the germline sequence, and a read error may be involved. This chain links TRBV30 with TRBJ2-7; D is unresolved. The V gene's germline CDR1 is GTSNPN and CDR2 SVGIG (reference sequence). The CDR3 runs to 8 residues. CDR3 in DNA: TGCGCCTCCTACGAGCAGTACTTC. Encoded protein: CASYEQYF.

The chain employs TRBV9 and TRBJ2-3; the match to TRBD2 covers 10 bases. Germline CDR1 SGDLS, CDR2 YYNGEE. The ends lost 5 bases at V and 4 bases at J; junction bases unmatched: 7. This CDR3 has 15 amino acids. CDR3 loop: CASSALGLAPDTQYF. CDR3 coding DNA: TGTGCCAGCAGTGCTCTGGGACTAGCGCCAGATACGCAGTATTTT.

This clone was observed once. CDR3 DNA: TGTGCCAGCAGCTTAGATTGGGGACGCACAGATACGCAGTATTTT. This codes for CASSLDWGRTDTQYF. The V call is TRBV7-9, the J call TRBJ2-3; D possibly uses TRBD1 or TRBD2 (5 bases each). Per the germline V gene, CDR1 is SEHNR and CDR2 is FQNEAQ (reference sequence). The CDR3 has 15 amino acids. V lost 1 base and J lost 1, with 9 bases in between.

The V gene is TRBV27, the J gene TRBJ1-4; 7 nucleotides agree with TRBD1. The germline V gene encodes CDR1 MNHEY and CDR2 SMNVEV (reference sequence). V trimming: 5 bases; J trimming: 6 bases; junction bases outside the gene matches: 3. The CDR3 totals 13 residues. The CDR3: CASSRQGDEKLFF. In DNA, the CDR3 is TGTGCCAGCAGTCGACAGGGTGATGAAAAACTGTTTTTT.

The CDR3 spells CASSLGFAAPGGYNEQFF. In DNA, the CDR3 is TGTGCCAGCAGCTTAGGTTTCGCGGCCCCGGGCGGCTACAATGAGCAGTTCTTC. The chain is built from TRBV13 and TRBJ2-1, with no clear D. The CDR3 is made up of 18 amino acids. V lost 0 bases, J lost 3 bases, and 18 bases lay in between. The germline gives CDR1 PRHDT, CDR2 FYEKMQ (reference sequence).

The V gene is TRBV4-2, the J gene TRBJ2-7, with TRBD2 matching 11 bases. CDR3 size: 18 residues. V shed 0 bases, J shed 2 bases, and the junction held 9 bases outside the gene matches. The germline gives CDR1 LGHNA, CDR2 YNFKEQ. CDR3 residues: CASSQESSGGDFTYEQYF. The CDR3 nucleotides are TGTGCCAGCAGCCAAGAAAGTAGCGGGGGGGATTTTACCTACGAGCAGTACTTC.

The rearrangement uses TRBV27 and TRBJ2-1, with D possibly matching TRBD1 (6 bases). Per germline, CDR1 MNHEY and CDR2 SMNVEV (reference sequence). CDR3 size: 13 residues. Trimming took 5 bases from V and 6 from J, leaving 11 bases between them. The CDR3 reads CASSTRGGNEQFF. DNA for the CDR3: TGTGCCAGCAGTACCAGGGGTGGCAATGAGCAGTTCTTC.

Only a few counts were recorded for this clone. V usage is TRBV30 and J usage is TRBJ2-3; tentative D call: TRBD2 (6 bases). The CDR3 consists of 15 residues. Germline CDR1 GTSNPN, CDR2 SVGIG (reference sequence). Trimming took 1 base from V and 1 from J, leaving 12 bases between them. The CDR3 is CAWSETAGRTDTQYF. The CDR3 nucleotides read TGTGCCTGGAGTGAGACGGCGGGACGCACAGATACGCAGTATTTT.

The rearrangement uses TRBV12-2 and TRBJ2-1; the table assigns TRBD2, which was not confirmed against the DNA. TRBV12-2 counts as a pseudogene. This CDR3 spans 14 amino acids. The CDR3 region has the DNA TGTGCAAGTCGCTTATTCGTCTCCTACAATGAGCAGTTCTTC. Translating it yields CASRLFVSYNEQFF.

This clone was found once. The gene calls are TRBV29-1 and TRBJ2-7; 9 bases line up with TRBD1. This CDR3 contains 13 residues. Germline CDR1 is SQVTM and CDR2 is ANQGSEA. V dropped 6 bases and J dropped 5; count of bases not matched to a gene: 8. The CDR3 DNA reads as TGCAGCGTCAAGACAGGGGGTTTGAACGAGCAGTACTTC. Translation gives CSVKTGGLNEQYF.

V gene TRBV5-1 combines with J gene TRBJ2-5, with a tentative D call TRBD2 (5 bases). This CDR3 has 15 amino acids. The germline V gene has CDR1 SGHRS and CDR2 YFSETQ. V lost 4 bases and J 1 base, leaving 14 bases between the germline ends. The CDR3 DNA sequence: TGCGCCAGCAGCCCAAGGCCGGGAAGCCAAGAGACCCAGTACTTC. This sequence encodes CASSPRPGSQETQYF. Full variable domain (remainder filled in from reference TRBV5-1 and TRBJ2-5): KAGVTQTPRYLIKTRGQQVTLSCSPISGHRSVSWYQQTPGQGLQFLFEYFSETQRNKGNFPGRFSGRQFSNSRSEMNVSTLELGDSALYLCASSPRPGSQETQYFGPGTRLLVL.

V gene TRBV6-5 combines with J gene TRBJ2-2; a possible D gene is TRBD1 (6 bases). Germline CDR1 MNHEY, CDR2 SVGAGI. V was shortened by 6 bases and J by 3 bases, with 11 bases between the two germline ends. The CDR3 runs to 14 residues. In DNA form, the CDR3 reads TGTGCCAGCAGAAAGGGACAATACACCGGGGAGCTGTTTTTT. It codes for CASRKGQYTGELFF.

CDR3 DNA sequence: TGCGCCAGCAGCCAAGATGCCCGGGAGAGCTACGAGCAGTACTTC. Translation gives CASSQDARESYEQYF. The chain carries TRBV4-1 and TRBJ2-7; weak D call: TRBD2 (6 bases). In germline, CDR1 is MGHRA, CDR2 YSYEKL. The V and J ends lost 0 bases and 3 bases respectively, with 12 bases between them. The CDR3 length is 15 residues.

V gene TRBV7-6 combines with J gene TRBJ2-5; possibly TRBD1 for D (6 bases). Germline V gives CDR1 SGHVS, CDR2 FNYEAQ. V lost 5 bases and J 1 base, leaving 17 bases between the germline ends. This CDR3 has 16 amino acids. The CDR3 DNA reads TGTGCCAGCAGCCGAAAACCTGGACAGATCCAAGAGACCCAGTACTTC. Protein product: CASSRKPGQIQETQYF.

The gene calls are TRBV7-2 and TRBJ1-5; 7 bases are a match to TRBD1. The CDR3 length is 18 residues. Per germline, CDR1 SGHTA and CDR2 FQGNSA. V trimming: 5 bases; J trimming: 2 bases; junction bases outside the gene matches: 15. CDR3 protein: CASSINPLDRVGNQPQHF. The CDR3, as DNA: TGTGCCAGCAGCATAAACCCCCTCGACAGGGTTGGCAATCAGCCCCAGCATTTT.